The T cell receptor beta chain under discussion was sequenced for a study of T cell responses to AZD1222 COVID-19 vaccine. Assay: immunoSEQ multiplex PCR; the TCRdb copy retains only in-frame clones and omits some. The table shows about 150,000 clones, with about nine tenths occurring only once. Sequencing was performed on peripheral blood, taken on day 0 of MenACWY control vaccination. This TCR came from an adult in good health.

The CDR3 nucleotides are TGTGCCACCAGTGATCCCGGACAGTCCTATGGCTACACCTTC. It is translated as CATSDPGQSYGYTF. V gene TRBV24-1 combines with J gene TRBJ1-2, with D perhaps TRBD1 (6 bases). Between the trimmed V and J ends, which lost 3 bases and 4 bases, there was a span of 11 bases. The CDR3 sequence is 14 residues long. CDR1 and CDR2 (germline): KGHDR, SFDVKD.